This is a list of T cell receptor beta chains from one sample in a study of blood T cells in healthy people across ages. TCRdb fed the 5' RACE reads into MiXCR, producing one record per CDR3 protein. The sample lists 600,000 to 800,000 distinct CDR3 sequences, roughly half seen once, with roughly 13% in the top ten. Sequenced sample: blood. Receptor source: a woman of 80 years or more in good health. CDR3s leave out the opening cysteine and the closing phenylalanine or tryptophan. Rows give clone size only sometimes, using once, few, many, or a class for an expanded clone.

v_call clone_size cdr3_aa
TRBV11-2 - ASSPGLVYGQY
TRBV29-1 many SVVPGANEQF
TRBV11-1 - ASSFNRDPGANVLT
TRBV5-1 once ASSLGQSQPQH
TRBV10-3 - AISDGSYPYEQY
TRBV7-2 - ASSLPPTGKLF
TRBV2 - ASMGLNSPLH
TRBV18 - ASSGQGAVDTQY
TRBV3-1 many ASSITSPEQF
TRBV11-2 - ASSRSGQETQY
TRBV4-1 - ASSFSSGTSPAYEQY
TRBV14 - ASSNARNTGAF
TRBV4-2 - ASSQNGQQETQY